This record looks at one T cell receptor (beta chain) sequence and its context. The entry originates in a study of control samples from healthy donors and cancer patients. Data came from immunoSEQ multiplex PCR; TCRdb stores just in-frame clones and leaves some out. The sample records around 81,000 clones, about 92% being singletons. The length of the CDR3 is 12 residues. V lost 7 bases and J lost 4; bases outside the gene matches: 1. The sample taken for sequencing was blood. The TCR sequence derives from a woman aged 25 to 39 in good health. The chain joins TRBV12-3 or TRBV12-4 to TRBJ2-5; 9 bases map to TRBD1. The CDR3 protein is CASNRGRETQYF. CDR3 DNA: TGTGCCAGCAACAGGGGGCGAGAGACCCAGTACTTC.